This T cell receptor (beta chain) was sequenced for a study of shared clonotypes between healthy human individuals. In the study overall: The composition of the donors was a couple of women and a few men aged 18 to 49. Each donor had three CD4 naive, three CD4 memory, two CD8 naive and one CD8 memory plate.

Assay used: immunoSEQ multiplex PCR; TCRdb lists only in-frame clones, some missing. The sample contains nearly 600,000 clones, over 95% of which appear only once. CD45RO-negative cells were positively selected for CCR7, leaving out terminally differentiated effector memory CD45RA+ cells. Participating donors were healthy, HIV-negative adults free of recent acute infections or vaccinations. The CDR3 loop spans 13 amino acids. V was shortened by 5 bases and J by 6 bases, with 11 bases between the two germline ends. Germline CDR1 is LNHDA and CDR2 is SQIVND (reference sequence). The TCR originated in a woman aged 25 to 39 in good health. The chain recombines TRBV19 with TRBJ2-1; D might be TRBD2 (6 bases). The sequenced sample consisted of naive CD8+ T cells sorted from blood. The CDR3 bases are TGTGCCAGTAGTGTAGGAGCGGGCAATGAGCAGTTCTTC. Translated: CASSVGAGNEQFF. Filled out from reference TRBV19 and TRBJ2-1, the complete variable domain reads DGGITQSPKYLFRKEGQNVTLSCEQNLNHDAMYWYRQDPGQGLRLIYYSQIVNDFQKGDIAEGYSVSREKKESFPLTVTSAQKNPTAFYLCASSVGAGNEQFFGPGTRLTVL.